This T cell receptor (beta chain) is drawn from a study of T cell repertoires in cytomegalovirus infection. In the study overall: The public TCR beta signatures pointed to both CMV infection and matching HLA type. Overall study results and limits: The cumulative frequency of public TCR beta families distinguished individuals who carried CMV together with the relevant HLA. The study found HLA-C-restricted CMV-specific TCR beta clonotypes dominating the ex vivo response.

TCRdb ran MiXCR on the reads and lists one entry per CDR3 protein. The data show some 940,000 distinct CDR3 sequences, around 30% seen once. CDR3 length: 15 residues. The ends were cut back, 7 bases at V and 7 bases at J, with 22 bases in the middle. Germline V CDR1 and CDR2: MNHEY, SMNVEV (reference sequence). Concerning this clonotype: Its antigen is unidentified.

The chain combines TRBV27 with TRBJ1-1; weak D call: TRBD1 (6 bases). The sequence derives from a human donor in good health (CMV status not recorded). Some clones in this sample may be carry-over from other donors' samples. Sequencing used cultured CD8+ T cells from PBMCs, obtained from culture after CMV antigen stimulation. The CDR3 sequence: CASNSSMPRGFEAFF. DNA for the CDR3: TGTGCCAGCAACTCCTCCATGCCCAGGGGCTTTGAAGCTTTCTTT.